This entry lists 17 T cell receptor beta chains sequenced from one sample in a study of Graves' ophthalmopathy and Graves' hyperthyroidism. The TCR beta CDR3 regions underwent amplification from RNA transcripts. The first round was an RT-PCR with HTBI primers, and the second round was a multiplex PCR. TCRdb re-called the multiplex PCR reads through MiXCR, storing one row per CDR3 protein. Of about 220,000 distinct CDR3 sequences listed, about 22% are singletons. The sequenced sample was peripheral blood. These receptors all stem from a woman aged 45-65 years with Graves' ophthalmopathy.

The table lists this clonotype with many counts. The genes are TRBV20-1 and TRBJ2-4; no definite D call. V was cut by 2 bases and J by 0 bases, with 14 bases left in between. The CDR3 sequence is 16 residues long. The germline V gene encodes CDR1 DFQATT and CDR2 SNEGSKA (reference sequence). The DNA of the CDR3 is TGCAGTGCTAGATTTTCGACAATTAGAGCCAAAAACATTCAGTACTTC. Encoded protein: CSARFSTIRAKNIQYF.

This clonotype was observed at least ten times. The chain has TRBV27 and TRBJ1-5; no clear D gene. With 5 bases removed from V and 4 bases from J, the gap between germline ends came to 6 bases. Germline CDR1 and CDR2: MNHEY and SMNVEV (reference sequence). This CDR3 region has 12 residues. The CDR3 spells CASSEYNQPQHF. In DNA form, the CDR3 reads TGTGCCAGCAGTGAATATAATCAGCCCCAGCATTTT.

This clonotype was counted ten times or more. The chain couples TRBV6-1 to TRBJ1-6; D gene unclear. The CDR3 consists of 13 residues. The germline V and J ends were trimmed by 4 bases and 9 bases, with 10 bases remaining between them. Germline-derived CDR1 and CDR2 are MNHNS and SASEGT. CDR3 coding DNA: TGTGCCAGCAGTGGTAGGACTCGTTCACCCCTCCACTTT. It specifies CASSGRTRSPLHF.

This clonotype was seen ten or more times. This sequence joins TRBV30 and TRBJ1-1; no reliable D call. The V gene lost 0 bases and the J gene lost 0 bases, with 5 bases spanning the gap. Germline lookup yields CDR1 GTSNPN and CDR2 SVGIG (reference sequence). This CDR3 contains 13 residues. The CDR3 DNA sequence: TGTGCCTGGAGTGTACTAGTGAACACTGAAGCTTTCTTT. Amino acid sequence: CAWSVLVNTEAFF.

This clonotype occurred many times. The chain is built from TRBV7-2 and TRBJ2-2; D remains ambiguous. The V end was cut by 1 base, the J end by 4 bases, with 10 bases between. Per germline, CDR1 SGHTA and CDR2 FQGNSA. The CDR3 covers 15 residues. The DNA for the CDR3 is TGTGCCAGCAGCTTAGTTAGTCATTTCACCGGGGAGCTGTTTTTT. Protein product: CASSLVSHFTGELFF.

Many counts were recorded for this clonotype. V usage is TRBV20-1 and J usage is TRBJ2-5; TRBD2 matches at 16 bases. Germline V CDR1 and CDR2: DFQATT, SNEGSKA (reference sequence). V gave up 2 bases and J gave up 7 bases; unmatched junction bases: 13. The CDR3 is made up of 18 amino acids. CDR3 region: CSARLPGLAGGYGGTQYF. The CDR3 region has the DNA TGCAGTGCTAGATTACCGGGACTAGCGGGAGGGTACGGGGGGACCCAGTACTTC.

This clonotype was counted ten times or more. This chain uses TRBV30 with TRBJ2-5; the match to TRBD1 covers 10 bases. This CDR3 region has 15 residues. Unmatched junction bases numbered 3, after V lost 0 bases and J lost 2 bases. Germline-derived CDR1 and CDR2 are GTSNPN and SVGIG (reference sequence). The CDR3 region is CAWSVGGQGQETQYF. The DNA for the CDR3 is TGTGCCTGGAGTGTAGGGGGACAGGGGCAAGAGACCCAGTACTTC.

Ten or more counts support this clonotype. The chain carries TRBV28 and TRBJ1-2, with 8 bases aligning to TRBD1. In germline, CDR1 is MDHEN, CDR2 SYDVKM. The CDR3 is 12 residues long. Trimming removed 10 bases from V and 3 bases from J; junction bases left unmatched: 4. DNA for the CDR3: TGTGCCACCATGGGACAGGACTATGGCTACACCTTC. This translates into CATMGQDYGYTF.

In its sample, this clonotype was seen a few times. V usage is TRBV18 and J usage is TRBJ1-1; weak D call: TRBD1 (5 bases). V was cut by 3 bases and J by 0 bases, with 14 bases left in between. The CDR3 has 16 residues. Germline CDR1 and CDR2: KGHSH and LQKENI. CDR3 in DNA: TGTGCCAGCTCACCCGCCGCGGGGGGGATGAACACTGAAGCTTTCTTT. It codes for CASSPAAGGMNTEAFF.

This clonotype has ten or more counts. The genes are TRBV4-1 and TRBJ2-7, with D tentatively TRBD1 or TRBD2 (5 bases each). V lost 3 bases, J lost 5 bases, and 17 bases lay in between. This CDR3 has 15 amino acids. The germline V gene has CDR1 MGHRA and CDR2 YSYEKL. Here the CDR3 reads CASSHTGPGVNEQYF. CDR3 DNA sequence: TGCGCCAGCAGCCATACGGGACCGGGCGTCAACGAGCAGTACTTC.

This clonotype was observed at least ten times. The CDR3 protein is CASSRRGTRETQYF. The CDR3 DNA sequence: TGTGCCAGCAGCCGACGGGGAACAAGGGAGACCCAGTACTTC. This chain connects TRBV11-2 to TRBJ2-5, with a weak D call TRBD2 (5 bases). V lost 5 bases, J lost 5 bases, and 15 bases lay in between. Looked up from germline, CDR1 is SGHAT and CDR2 is FQNNGV. This CDR3 is built from 14 residues.

The CDR3 reads CASSFSSNNQPQHF. The CDR3 DNA follows: TGTGCCAGCAGCTTCAGCAGCAACAATCAGCCCCAGCATTTT. The chain links TRBV7-2 to TRBJ1-5; D not certain. Per germline, CDR1 SGHTA and CDR2 FQGNSA. Trimming cost V 3 bases and J 3 bases, with 9 bases left between them. This CDR3 has 14 amino acids.

This clonotype has ten or more counts. The chain combines TRBV20-1 with TRBJ1-2, with 8 bases that match TRBD1. From germline, CDR1 is DFQATT and CDR2 SNEGSKA (reference sequence). With V trimmed by 0 bases and J by 3 bases, 6 bases remained unmatched. The CDR3 length is 15 residues. The CDR3 sequence: CSARDFRGLHYGYTF. DNA for the CDR3: TGCAGTGCTAGAGATTTCAGGGGGCTCCACTATGGCTACACCTTC.

V gene TRBV4-2 combines with J gene TRBJ2-1, with D tentatively TRBD2 (5 bases). V was pared by 4 bases and J by 0 bases, with 25 bases between. The length of the CDR3 is 20 residues. The germline V gene encodes CDR1 LGHNA and CDR2 YNFKEQ. This CDR3 reads CASSRSSSGNPKSSYNEQFF. CDR3 nucleotides: TGTGCCAGCAGCCGGTCGTCCAGCGGTAATCCGAAGAGCTCCTACAATGAGCAGTTCTTC.

This clonotype has ten or more counts. The V call is TRBV18, the J call TRBJ2-2; 12 positions match TRBD1. Trimming took 3 bases from V and 0 from J; bases not matched to a gene: 5. Germline-derived CDR1 and CDR2 are KGHSH and LQKENI. This CDR3 has 18 residues. CDR3: CASSPLGQGATNTGELFF. The CDR3 DNA sequence: TGTGCCAGCTCACCGTTGGGACAGGGGGCGACGAACACCGGGGAGCTGTTTTTT.

The chain has TRBV18 and TRBJ1-5; perhaps TRBD1 as D (5 bases). This CDR3 has 15 amino acids. Germline values: CDR1 KGHSH, CDR2 LQKENI. Trimming stripped 1 base from V and 6 bases from J, with 13 bases between. The CDR3 sequence: CASSPRQGSGQPQHF. CDR3 DNA sequence: TGTGCCAGCTCACCACGTCAGGGTTCGGGTCAGCCCCAGCATTTT.

This clonotype was counted between two and nine times. This chain joins TRBV7-2 and TRBJ2-7, with D possibly matching TRBD1 (6 bases). The CDR3 has 13 residues. From germline, CDR1 is SGHTA and CDR2 FQGNSA. V was cut by 1 base and J by 8 bases, with 12 bases left in between. The CDR3: CASSLGYRVKQYF. DNA for the CDR3: TGTGCCAGCAGCTTAGGGTACAGGGTCAAGCAGTACTTC.